This T cell receptor beta chain was documented in a study of T cell responses to AZD1222 COVID-19 vaccine (dated by TCRdb to the early 2020s). About the study as a whole: Because spike-specific TCR depth and breadth did not differ between the two schedules, AZD1222 recipients who got a second dose at roughly 4 weeks were pooled with those who got a second dose at roughly 12 weeks. A total of just over 230 trial participants underwent TCR sequencing, of whom roughly 210 had received two doses of AZD1222 and some 25 had received two doses of the MenACWY control vaccine. Enrollment into the trials was organized by age into subgroups of 18-55, 56-69 and 70-plus years, and those subgroups contained approximately 160, 26 and 62 TCR-sequenced participants, respectively. General findings and caveats noted by the study authors: In the small 56-69-year group, the increase in depth fell short of significance, most likely because of low power. Reportedly, close to half of the unique spike-specific TCRs recognized epitopes lying outside the regions that are mutated in the B.1.351 and B.1.1.7 variants. Participants were mostly white British and included more females than males, and it was suggested by the authors that clonal diversity may have been underestimated. Because no day 14 peak-response samples were available, the repertoires could be characterized only after the peak T cell response. Only five to seven AZD1222 recipients were SARS-CoV-2 seropositive at baseline, limiting conclusions about previously exposed vaccinees. The vaccine-associated CD4 TCRs covered the entire spike protein, and the dominant responses fell in regions 160-218 and 743-854. A significant rise in spike-specific TCR breadth and depth was observed after two AZD1222 doses relative to day 0 and relative to MenACWY recipients.

As to this clone: Its antigen is not yet known. No much larger clonotype is one base removed from it; base qualities were not supplied.

The time point label corresponds to: baseline before first vaccination. Samples from vaccinated people were obtained from the UK trials COV001 and COV002, which included a single-blind randomized controlled phase 2/3 trial of AZD1222 (ChAdOx1 nCoV-19) in healthy adults. Trial participant PBMC samples were collected at day 0 and day 28 after the second dose for TCRbeta chain sequencing. The CDR3 regions of human TCRbeta chains were analyzed by immunosequencing. The source study handled its data this way. TCRs in the repertoires were compared against a reference library of SARS-CoV-2-specific TCRs that had been generated with the MIRA antigen-specificity platform. Breadth was defined as the fraction of unique TCRs that were SARS-CoV-2-associated, and depth was defined as the fraction of total T cells that were SARS-CoV-2-associated. Using the MIRA data, every spike-specific TCR was mapped to the spike region that the TCR reacted to and assigned to either a CD4 or a CD8 class. Log10-transformed breadth and depth values were compared by one-way ANOVA with Sidak's multiple comparisons tests. Drawn from immuneACCESS, this table holds only the in-frame rearrangements with V and J called that TCRdb kept. Clones are partly lost; checked studies trace under half to an unresolved V gene and leave the rest unexplained. That table is the source of V, J and clone size, and D and trimming were worked out from the DNA. Recorded for this sample are about 160,000 clones; about 90% of them occurred a single time. 1.5% to 2% of the sample belongs to the ten largest clones.

Sequencing used peripheral blood, obtained on day 0 of AZD1222 vaccination. The clonotype comes from an adult in good health.

The sequence in DNA is TGTGCCAGCAGCACTGCTGAGACCCAGTACTTC. Translation gives CASSTAETQYF. The sequence joins TRBV5-6 to TRBJ2-5; no D gene call is confident. The germline V gene gives CDR1 as SGHDT and CDR2 as YYEEEE. The CDR3 spans 11 residues, from the cysteine through the phenylalanine. This entry keeps only the CDR3 DNA: 33 bases, framed from base 1. V is pared back by 4 bases and J by 5 bases, with 6 bases lying between the germline termini.